The T cell receptor beta chain described here comes from a study of beta chain features in type 1 diabetes. Study-wide findings and caveats: The study found moderately but significantly shorter TCRB CDR3s in all four CD4+ subsets of Type 1 diabetes patients. High-TCR-expressing cells could be over-represented by cDNA sequencing. In comparison with healthy donors, patients had naive, central memory and Treg TCRB repertoires that appeared more similar.

This clone was seen only a few times. What it binds is unknown. Since all of the isolated RNA was reverse transcribed, expressed TCRB transcripts were what got sequenced. Approximately 3.5 million reads was the average for naive, central memory and regulatory T cell samples. TCRdb keeps only in-frame clones here, not all; method: immunoSEQ multiplex PCR. This sample has around 600,000 clones, with around 12% found just once. The CDR3 is 14 amino acids. The ends lost 3 bases at V and 8 bases at J; junction bases unmatched: 6. Germline V gene lookup returns CDR1 SEHNR and CDR2 FQNEAQ (reference sequence).

This sequence originates from a man aged 30 to 39 with type 1 diabetes. Sequencing input: naive CD4+ T cells from blood. The chain recombines TRBV7-9 with TRBJ1-2; 10 bases match TRBD1. The CDR3 DNA reads TGTGCCAGCAGCTTGTTCGGGACAGGGGCCGGCTACACCTTC. Amino acids: CASSLFGTGAGYTF. The full variable domain, in which reference TRBV7-9 and TRBJ1-2 provide the parts outside the CDR3, is DTGVSQNPRHKITKRGQNVTFRCDPISEHNRLYWYRQTLGQGPEFLTYFQNEAQLEKSRLLSDRFSAERPKGSFSTLEIQRTEQGDSAMYLCASSLFGTGAGYTFGSGTRLTVV.